This entry features one T cell receptor beta chain sequence. Measured with immunoSEQ multiplex PCR; TCRdb has only the in-frame clones, and not every one. The data contain some 250,000 clones, roughly nine tenths of them singletons. Trimming at V came to 2 bases and at J to 6 bases, leaving 6 bases not matched to a gene. Germline CDR1 and CDR2: MNHEY and SMNVEV (reference sequence). This CDR3 region has 14 residues. These data originate in a study of blood T cell repertoires in COVID-19. Study background: The United States, Italy and Spain were the sources of the acute and convalescent COVID-19 samples. Sources were T cells, B-cell-depleted T cells, or PBMCs; the material itself was cDNA or gDNA.

The clonotype originates from a man aged 55-75 years with acute or convalescent COVID-19. Sequencing input: peripheral blood. V usage is TRBV27 and J usage is TRBJ2-7; 8 bases align to TRBD1. The CDR3 region is CASSLGGQAREQYF. The DNA of the CDR3 is TGTGCCAGCAGTTTAGGGGGACAGGCCCGCGAGCAGTACTTC.